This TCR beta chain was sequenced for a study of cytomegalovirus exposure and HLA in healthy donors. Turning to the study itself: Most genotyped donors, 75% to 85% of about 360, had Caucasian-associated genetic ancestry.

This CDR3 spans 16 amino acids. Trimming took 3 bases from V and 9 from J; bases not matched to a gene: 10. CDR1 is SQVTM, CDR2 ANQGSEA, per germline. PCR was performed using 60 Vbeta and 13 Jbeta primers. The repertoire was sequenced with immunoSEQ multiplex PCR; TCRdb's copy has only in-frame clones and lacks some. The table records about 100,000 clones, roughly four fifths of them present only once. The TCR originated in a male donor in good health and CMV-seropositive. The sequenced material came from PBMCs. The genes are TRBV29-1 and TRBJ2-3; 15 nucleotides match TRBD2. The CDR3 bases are TGCAGCGTTGATGGAACAGGACTAGCGGGGGGGCGCACGCAGTATTTT. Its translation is CSVDGTGLAGGRTQYF.